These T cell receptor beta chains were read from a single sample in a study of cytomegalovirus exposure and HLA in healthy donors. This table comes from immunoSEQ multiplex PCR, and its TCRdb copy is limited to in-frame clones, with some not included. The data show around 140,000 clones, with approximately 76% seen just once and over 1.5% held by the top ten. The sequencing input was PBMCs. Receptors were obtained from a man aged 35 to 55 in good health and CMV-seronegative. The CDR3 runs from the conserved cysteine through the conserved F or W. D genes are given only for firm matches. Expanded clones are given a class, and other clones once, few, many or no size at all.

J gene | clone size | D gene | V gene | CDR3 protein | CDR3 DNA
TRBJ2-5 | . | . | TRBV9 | CASSVGEAETQYF | TGTGCCAGCAGCGTAGGGGAGGCGGAGACCCAGTACTTC
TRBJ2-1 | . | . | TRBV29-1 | CSVVGADNEQFF | TGCAGCGTTGTAGGGGCTGACAATGAGCAGTTCTTC
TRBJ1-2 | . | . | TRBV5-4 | CASSPVVENYGYTF | TGTGCCAGCAGCCCTGTCGTCGAGAACTATGGCTACACCTTC
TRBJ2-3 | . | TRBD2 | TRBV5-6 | CASSSLTSGGATDTQYF | TGTGCCAGCAGCTCGCTGACTAGCGGGGGGGCCACAGATACGCAGTATTTT
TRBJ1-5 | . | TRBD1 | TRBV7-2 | CASSYSGGNQPQHF | TGTGCCAGCAGCTACTCAGGGGGGAATCAGCCCCAGCATTTT
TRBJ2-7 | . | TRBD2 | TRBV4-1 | CASSLSPSGSSYEQYF | TGCGCCAGCAGCCTCAGTCCTAGCGGGAGCTCCTACGAGCAGTACTTC
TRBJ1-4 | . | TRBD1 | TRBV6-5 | CASSYSRGPNEKLFF | TGTGCCAGCAGTTACAGCAGGGGGCCTAATGAAAAACTGTTTTTT
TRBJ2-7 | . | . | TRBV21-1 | CASSKEAGVPYEQYF | TGTGCCAGCAGCAAAGAGGCGGGAGTTCCCTACGAGCAGTACTTC
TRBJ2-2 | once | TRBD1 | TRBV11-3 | CASSTGTGLTGELFF | TGTGCCAGCAGCACTGGGACAGGACTTACCGGGGAGCTGTTTTTT
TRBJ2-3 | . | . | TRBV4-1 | CASSQAMGRGYADTQYF | TGCGCCAGCAGCCAAGCGATGGGCAGGGGCTATGCAGATACGCAGTATTTT
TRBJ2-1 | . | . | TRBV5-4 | CASSRDSYEQFF | TGTGCCAGCAGCCGGGACTCTTATGAGCAGTTCTTC
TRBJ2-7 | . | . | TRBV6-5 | CASREGRGTYEQYF | TGTGCCAGCAGGGAGGGGCGGGGAACCTACGAGCAGTACTTC
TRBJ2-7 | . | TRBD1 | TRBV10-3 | CAISGLETGGYDEQYF | TGTGCCATCAGTGGACTAGAGACAGGGGGCTACGACGAGCAGTACTTC
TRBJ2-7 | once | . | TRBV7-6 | CASSAWGGGDYEQYF | TGTGCCAGCAGCGCTTGGGGCGGAGGGGATTACGAGCAGTACTTC
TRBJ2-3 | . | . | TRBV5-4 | CASSARLGTDTQYF | TGTGCCAGCAGCGCCCGACTGGGTACAGATACGCAGTATTTT
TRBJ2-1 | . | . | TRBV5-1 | CASSLGPGGKWNEQFF | TGCGCCAGCAGCTTGGGTCCGGGCGGGAAGTGGAATGAGCAGTTCTTC
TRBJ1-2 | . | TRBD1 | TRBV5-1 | CASSPRQGKDYGYTF | TGCGCCAGCAGCCCACGACAGGGGAAGGACTATGGCTACACCTTC
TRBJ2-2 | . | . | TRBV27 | CASSPLQGPPGELFF | TGTGCCAGCAGTCCTCTGCAGGGGCCCCCCGGGGAGCTGTTTTTT
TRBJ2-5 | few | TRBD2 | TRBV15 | CATSRDRAGGQETQYF | TGTGCCACCAGCAGAGATCGTGCGGGGGGTCAAGAGACCCAGTACTTC
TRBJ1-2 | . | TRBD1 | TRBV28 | CASSSTWTGDYGYTF | TGTGCCAGCAGTTCCACCTGGACAGGGGACTATGGCTACACCTTC
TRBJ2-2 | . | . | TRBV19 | CASSIGWGPNTGELFF | TGTGCCAGTAGTATAGGGTGGGGCCCGAACACCGGGGAGCTGTTTTTT
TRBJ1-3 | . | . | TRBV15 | CATSREGSSGNTIYF | TGTGCCACCAGCAGAGAGGGCAGCTCTGGAAACACCATATATTTT
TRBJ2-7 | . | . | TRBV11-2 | CASSGGRLAYEQYF | TGTGCCAGCAGCGGGGGGAGACTAGCCTACGAGCAGTACTTC
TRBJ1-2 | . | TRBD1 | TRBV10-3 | CAISPGTGDGYTF | TGTGCCATCAGTCCCGGGACAGGAGATGGCTACACCTTC
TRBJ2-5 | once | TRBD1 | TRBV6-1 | CASSMDRGVETQYF | TGTGCCAGCAGTATGGACAGGGGTGTGGAGACCCAGTACTTC
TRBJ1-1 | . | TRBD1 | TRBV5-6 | CASSFVDRAYTEAFF | TGTGCCAGCAGCTTCGTGGACAGGGCATACACTGAAGCTTTCTTT
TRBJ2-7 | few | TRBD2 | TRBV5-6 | CASSPEGGVYEQYF | TGTGCCAGCAGCCCTGAGGGAGGGGTCTACGAGCAGTACTTC
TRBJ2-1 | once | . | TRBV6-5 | CASSYPGQEQFF | TGTGCCAGCAGTTACCCTGGACAGGAGCAGTTCTTC
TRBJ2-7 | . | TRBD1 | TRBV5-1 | CASSYRDRAIYEQYF | TGCGCCAGCAGCTACCGGGACAGGGCAATCTACGAGCAGTACTTC
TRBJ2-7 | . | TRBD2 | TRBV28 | CASSLSGTSGIYEQYF | TGTGCCAGCAGTTTATCCGGGACTAGCGGTATCTACGAGCAGTACTTC
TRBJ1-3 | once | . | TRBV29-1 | CSVADTNSGNTIYF | TGCAGCGTCGCTGACACGAACTCTGGAAACACCATATATTTT
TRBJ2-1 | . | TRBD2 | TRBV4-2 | CASSQASGGWGVQFF | TGTGCCAGCAGCCAAGCTAGCGGGGGGTGGGGTGTGCAGTTCTTC
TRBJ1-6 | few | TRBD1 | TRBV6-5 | CASNSHRGGNSPLHF | TGTGCCAGCAATAGCCACAGGGGGGGTAATTCACCCCTCCACTTT
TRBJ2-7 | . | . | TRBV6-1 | CASSEEPPGSVEYF | TGTGCCAGCAGTGAAGAACCCCCTGGGAGCGTCGAGTACTTC
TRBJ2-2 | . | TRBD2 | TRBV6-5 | CASSYSGDNTGELFF | TGTGCCAGCAGTTATAGCGGGGATAACACCGGGGAGCTGTTTTTT
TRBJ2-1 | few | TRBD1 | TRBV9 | CASSADRESYNEQFF | TGTGCCAGCAGCGCGGACAGGGAATCCTACAATGAGCAGTTCTTC